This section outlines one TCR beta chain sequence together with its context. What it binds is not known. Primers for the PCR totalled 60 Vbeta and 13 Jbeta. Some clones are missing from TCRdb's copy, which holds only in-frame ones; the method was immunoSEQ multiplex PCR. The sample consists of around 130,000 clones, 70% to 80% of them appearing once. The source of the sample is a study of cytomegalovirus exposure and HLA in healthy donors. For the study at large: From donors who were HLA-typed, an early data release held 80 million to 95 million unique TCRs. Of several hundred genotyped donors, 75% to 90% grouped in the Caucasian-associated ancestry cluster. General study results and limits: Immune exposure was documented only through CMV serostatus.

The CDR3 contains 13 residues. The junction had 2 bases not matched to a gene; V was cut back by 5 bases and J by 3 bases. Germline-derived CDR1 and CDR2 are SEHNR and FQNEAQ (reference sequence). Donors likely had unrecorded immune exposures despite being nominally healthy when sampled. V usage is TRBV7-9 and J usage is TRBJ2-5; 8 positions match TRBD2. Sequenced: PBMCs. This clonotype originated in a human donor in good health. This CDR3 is CASSEGLEETQYF. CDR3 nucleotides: TGTGCCAGCAGCGAGGGACTAGAAGAGACCCAGTACTTC.